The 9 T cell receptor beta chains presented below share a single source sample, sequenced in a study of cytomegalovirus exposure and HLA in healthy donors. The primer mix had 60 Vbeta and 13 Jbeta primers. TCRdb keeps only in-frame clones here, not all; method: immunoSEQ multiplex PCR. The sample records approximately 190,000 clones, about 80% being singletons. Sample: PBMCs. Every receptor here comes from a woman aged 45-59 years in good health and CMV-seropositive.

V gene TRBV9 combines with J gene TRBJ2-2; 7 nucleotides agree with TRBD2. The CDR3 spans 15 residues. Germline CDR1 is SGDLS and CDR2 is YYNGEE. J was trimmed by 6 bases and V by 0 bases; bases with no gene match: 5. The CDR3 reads CASSVASRGAGELFF. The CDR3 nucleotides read TGTGCCAGCAGCGTAGCCAGCCGGGGGGCCGGGGAGCTGTTTTTT.

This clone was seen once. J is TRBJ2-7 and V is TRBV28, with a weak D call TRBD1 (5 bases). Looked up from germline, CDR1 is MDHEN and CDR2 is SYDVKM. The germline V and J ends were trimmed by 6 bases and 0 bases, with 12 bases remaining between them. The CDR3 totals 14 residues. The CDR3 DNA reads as TGTGCCAGCAGAACAACAGGAAGCTCCTACGAGCAGTACTTC. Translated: CASRTTGSSYEQYF.

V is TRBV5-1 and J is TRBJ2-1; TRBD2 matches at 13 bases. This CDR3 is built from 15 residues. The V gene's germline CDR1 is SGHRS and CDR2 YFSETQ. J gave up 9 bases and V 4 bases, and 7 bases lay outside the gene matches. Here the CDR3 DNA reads TGCGCCAGCAGCCGGACTAGCGGGGGCCTGGGTGAGCAGTTCTTC. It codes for CASSRTSGGLGEQFF.

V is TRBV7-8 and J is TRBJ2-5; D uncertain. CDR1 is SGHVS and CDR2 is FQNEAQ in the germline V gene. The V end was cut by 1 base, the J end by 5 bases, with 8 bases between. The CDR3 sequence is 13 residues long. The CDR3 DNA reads TGTGCCAGCAGCTTAGTTCTGAGGGAGACCCAGTACTTC. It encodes CASSLVLRETQYF.

The CDR3 loop reads CASSPGTSGGRSYEQYF. The CDR3 nucleotides are TGCGCCAGCAGCCCCGGGACTAGCGGGGGGCGATCCTACGAGCAGTACTTC. This chain connects TRBV5-1 to TRBJ2-5; 15 positions agree with TRBD2. The J call may be faulty, since TRBJ2-7 better matches the DNA end. The CDR3 is made up of 17 amino acids. From germline, CDR1 is SGHRS and CDR2 YFSETQ.

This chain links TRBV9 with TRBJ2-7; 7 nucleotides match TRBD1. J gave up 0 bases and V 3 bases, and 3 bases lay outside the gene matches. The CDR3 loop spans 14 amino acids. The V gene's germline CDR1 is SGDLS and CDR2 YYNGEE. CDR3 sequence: CASSAGTVSYEQYF. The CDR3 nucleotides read TGTGCCAGCAGCGCCGGGACAGTCTCCTACGAGCAGTACTTC.

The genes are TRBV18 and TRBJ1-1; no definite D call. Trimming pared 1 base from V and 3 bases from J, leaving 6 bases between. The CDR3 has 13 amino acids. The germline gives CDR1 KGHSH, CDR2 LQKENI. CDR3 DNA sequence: TGTGCCAGCTCACCACTGGAGGACACTGAAGCTTTCTTT. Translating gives CASSPLEDTEAFF.

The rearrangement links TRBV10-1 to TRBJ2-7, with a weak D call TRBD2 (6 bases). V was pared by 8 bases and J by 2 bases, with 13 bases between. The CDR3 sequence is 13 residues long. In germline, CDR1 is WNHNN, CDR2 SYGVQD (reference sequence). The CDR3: CASWGVGTYEQYF. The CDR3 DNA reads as TGCGCCAGCTGGGGGGTCGGAACCTACGAGCAGTACTTC.

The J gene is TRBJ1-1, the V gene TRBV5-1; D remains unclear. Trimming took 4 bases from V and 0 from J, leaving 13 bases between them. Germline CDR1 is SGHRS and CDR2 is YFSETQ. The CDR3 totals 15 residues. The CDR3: CASSGGGGMNTEAFF. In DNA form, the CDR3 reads TGCGCCAGCAGCGGAGGAGGTGGTATGAACACTGAAGCTTTCTTT.